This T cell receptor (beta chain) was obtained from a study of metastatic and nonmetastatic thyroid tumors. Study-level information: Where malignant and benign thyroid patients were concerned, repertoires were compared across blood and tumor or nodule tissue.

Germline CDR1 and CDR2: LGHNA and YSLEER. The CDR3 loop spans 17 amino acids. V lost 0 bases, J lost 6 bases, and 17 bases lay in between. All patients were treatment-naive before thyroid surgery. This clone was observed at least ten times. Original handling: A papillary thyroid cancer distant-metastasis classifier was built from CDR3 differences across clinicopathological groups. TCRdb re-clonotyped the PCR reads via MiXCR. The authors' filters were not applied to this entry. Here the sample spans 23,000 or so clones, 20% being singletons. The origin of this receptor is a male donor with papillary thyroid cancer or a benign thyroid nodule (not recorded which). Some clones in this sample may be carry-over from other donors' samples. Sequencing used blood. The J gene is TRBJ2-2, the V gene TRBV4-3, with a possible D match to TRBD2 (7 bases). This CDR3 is CASSQDSGGASAGELFF. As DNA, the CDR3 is TGCGCCAGCAGCCAAGATTCGGGGGGCGCAAGCGCCGGGGAGCTGTTTTTT.